This entry features one T cell receptor (beta chain) sequence. Its specificity is not known. These data are taken from a study of shared clonotypes between healthy human individuals. About the study: The cohort had a couple of women and a few men, ages 18 to 49. Researchers assigned three CD4 naive, three CD4 memory, two CD8 naive and one CD8 memory plate to each donor.

The CDR3 is made up of 15 amino acids. Deletions cut 2 bases from V and 5 bases from J, with 15 bases between. Germline CDR1 and CDR2: SGHTA and FQGNSA. Study-wide points: Naive CD4 clonotypes overlapped across a few donors at roughly 5%. Sequencing depth was expected to affect clonotype sharing among donors.

Profiled with immunoSEQ multiplex PCR; TCRdb holds only in-frame clones, not every one. This repertoire shows approximately 980,000 clones, 76% found once; its top ten account for around 1.5%. This receptor was identified in a man aged 18 to 29 in good health. The chain links TRBV7-2 to TRBJ1-1; weak D call: TRBD1 (5 bases). The sample taken for sequencing was memory CD4+ T cells sorted from blood. Specified subset: CD45RA-negative fraction. CDR3 coding DNA: TGTGCCAGCAGCTTATTAGCGGGGGTTACGACTGAAGCTTTCTTT. It translates to CASSLLAGVTTEAFF.